This T cell receptor (beta chain) was found in a study of control samples from healthy donors and cancer patients (dated by TCRdb to about 2020). Including cysteine and phenylalanine, the CDR3 has 15 amino acids. Only the CDR3 part of the read is kept: 45 bases, read in frame from the first base. V gives up 7 bases and J gives up 2 bases, and the segment between their germline ends measures 15 bases. Via the germline V gene, CDR1 is KGHDR and CDR2 SFDVKD. A note on this clone: The antigen it binds to is not known. No base quality information exists; no much larger clone differs at one position.

Libraries were made using the immunoSEQ multiplex PCR assay. This is the immuneACCESS table as TCRdb keeps it, with only in-frame sequences that have V and J called. A part of the clones is gone; compared with another copy, unresolved V genes explain less than half, and the rest is unexplained. The table for this sample lists 100,000 to 150,000 clones; around nine tenths of them were counted only once. 12% of the sample is in the top ten clones. The sample was blood. This clonotype was obtained from a man aged 30 to 45 in good health. The V and J genes are TRBV24-1 and TRBJ2-3; the D gene is perhaps TRBD2, on 6 matching bases. In nucleotides, the sequence is TGTGCCACCAGGCAGGAGGGCAGATTCACAGATACGCAGTATTTT. Translated, it gives CATRQEGRFTDTQYF.